What follows are 19 T cell receptor beta chains derived from one specimen sequenced in a study of T cells in women clearing cervical HPV infection. The table came from immunoSEQ multiplex PCR; TCRdb's copy has only in-frame clones and leaves some out. Its table records about 26,000 clones. Sequences were obtained from blood buffy coat. Source of these receptors: a woman aged 18-70 years with a cervical HPV16 infection that either progressed to CIN3+ or cleared (not recorded which).

About this clone: The CDR3 end lies 3 residues beyond the end of the read and is filled in from the germline J gene. This sequence joins TRBV14 and TRBJ2-7; TRBD2 matches at 7 bases. The CDR3 is made up of 13 amino acids. Germline V gene lookup returns CDR1 SGHDN and CDR2 FVKESK. J gave up 6 bases and V 4 bases, and 6 bases lay outside the gene matches. The CDR3 reads CASSREGFREQYF. Incomplete CDR3 DNA: TGTGCCAGCAGCCGGGAGGGGTTCCGCGAG.

The sequenced part of the CDR3 DNA is TGTGCCAGCAGCCGGCTAGCGGGGGGTGTCACCGGGGAG. It is translated as CASSRLAGGVTGE. The entire CDR3 is CASSRLAGGVTGELFF. V is TRBV7-3 and J is TRBJ2-2; 11 nucleotides agree with TRBD2. Read sequence stops 3 residues before the CDR3 end, and the germline J gene provides the missing end. The CDR3 runs 16 residues. Germline V lookup: CDR1 SGHTA, CDR2 FQGTGA. V shed 5 bases, J shed 4 bases, and the junction held 6 bases outside the gene matches.

For this clone: The CDR3 end lies 3 residues beyond the end of the read and is filled in from the germline J gene. The chain couples TRBV7-9 to TRBJ1-1; D not resolved. Between the trimmed V and J ends, which lost 9 bases and 1 base, there was a span of 15 bases. The germline CDR1 and CDR2 sequences are SEHNR and FQNEAQ (reference sequence). The CDR3 covers 14 residues. Incomplete CDR3 DNA: TGTGCCAGTAAAGAGCCAGGAAGGAACACTGAA. It translates to CASKEPGRNTE. The CDR3 as a whole reads CASKEPGRNTEAFF. Using reference TRBV7-9 and TRBJ1-1 for the parts outside the CDR3, the full variable domain is DTGVSQNPRHKITKRGQNVTFRCDPISEHNRLYWYRQTLGQGPEFLTYFQNEAQLEKSRLLSDRFSAERPKGSFSTLEIQRTEQGDSAMYLCASKEPGRNTEAFFGQGTRLTVV.

Comment on this clone: Its ends do not fully match the called genes, so a read error is possible. The read halts 3 residues ahead of the CDR3 end, with the missing end drawn from the germline J gene. The sample carries other DNA sequences with the same CDR3. The J gene is TRBJ1-3, the V gene TRBV7-6; 11 nucleotides agree with TRBD1. The germline V gene has CDR1 SGHVS and CDR2 FNYEAQ. This CDR3 contains 14 residues. CDR3 loop: CASSSGQGGNTIYF. The part of the CDR3 DNA that was read is TGTGCCAGCAGCTCGGGACAGGGGGGAAACACA.

Concerning this clone itself: The CDR3 end lies 3 residues beyond the end of the read and is filled in from the germline J gene. The chain employs TRBV2 and TRBJ2-3; D assignment may be TRBD1 or TRBD2 (7 bases each). This CDR3 is 15 amino acids long. Germline CDR1 is SNHLY and CDR2 is FYNNEI. The CDR3 here is CASRLETGRGQPQYF. CDR3 DNA (partial): TGTGCCAGCAGACTGGAGACAGGGAGGGGTCAGCCG. The full variable domain, in which reference TRBV2 and TRBJ2-3 provide the parts outside the CDR3, is EPEVTQTPSHQVTQMGQEVILRCVPISNHLYFYWYRQILGQKVEFLVSFYNNEISEKSEIFDDQFSVERPDGSNFTLKIRSTKLEDSAMYFCASRLETGRGQPQYFGPGTRLTVL.

Comments on this clone: Sequencing ends 3 residues short of the CDR3 end; the germline J gene provides the rest. V and J are TRBV10-3 and TRBJ1-4, with TRBD1 matching 7 bases. The CDR3 is made up of 13 amino acids. Trimming removed 3 bases from V and 8 bases from J; junction bases left unmatched: 3. Germline lookup yields CDR1 ENHRY and CDR2 SYGVKD. The CDR3 loop reads CAISERDSEKLFF. CDR3 DNA (partial): TGTGCCATCAGTGAACGGGACAGCGAAAAA.

On this clone itself: The read ends 3 residues before the CDR3 terminus; that terminus is restored from the germline J gene. The chain carries TRBV2 and TRBJ2-3, with TRBD2 identical over 10 bases. There are 17 residues in the CDR3. Germline CDR1 SNHLY, CDR2 FYNNEI. V lost 7 bases to trimming and J lost 7 bases; unmatched junction nucleotides: 17. The part of the CDR3 DNA that was read is TGTGCCAGCACCTGGTCCCAACTAGCGGGGACGCGAAATACG. Translating it yields CASTWSQLAGTRNT. The full CDR3 reads CASTWSQLAGTRNTQYF.

Details on this clone: With the read ending 3 residues before the CDR3 end, the germline J gene is used to fill in that end. The chain joins TRBV19 to TRBJ1-2, with 7 bases aligning to TRBD1. CDR1 and CDR2 from the germline V gene are LNHDA and SQIVND (reference sequence). The CDR3 contains 12 residues. CDR3: CASSDRASDYTF. The part of the CDR3 DNA that was read is TGTGCCAGTAGTGACAGGGCCTCCGAC. Full variable domain (missing parts from reference TRBV19 and TRBJ1-2): DGGITQSPKYLFRKEGQNVTLSCEQNLNHDAMYWYRQDPGQGLRLIYYSQIVNDFQKGDIAEGYSVSREKKESFPLTVTSAQKNPTAFYLCASSDRASDYTFGSGTRLTVV.

For this clone: The CDR3 goes on 3 residues after the read ends, and that part is filled in from the germline J gene. The rearrangement uses TRBV7-2 and TRBJ1-5; tentatively, D is TRBD1 (6 bases). The V gene's germline CDR1 is SGHTA and CDR2 FQGNSA. The CDR3 length is 14 residues. Trimming left V 5 bases short and J 9 bases short, with 17 bases between. CDR3 in amino acids: CASSPGRGAGPQHF. The sequenced CDR3 bases are TGTGCCAGCAGCCCGGGACGGGGGGCTGGGCCC. The full variable domain, completed using reference TRBV7-2 and TRBJ1-5, is GAGVSQSPSNKVTEKGKDVELRCDPISGHTALYWYRQSLGQGLEFLIYFQGNSAPDKSGLPSDRFSAERTGGSVSTLTIQRTQQEDSAVYLCASSPGRGAGPQHFGDGTRLSIL.

Remarks on this clone: The read terminates 3 residues before the CDR3 end, so the remaining end is supplied by the germline J gene. Other nucleotide sequences from this sample produce the same CDR3. The chain couples TRBV7-2 to TRBJ1-3; TRBD1 might be the D (5 bases). The CDR3 is 14 amino acids. V lost 5 bases and J 1 base, leaving 9 bases between the germline ends. Germline V CDR1 and CDR2: SGHTA, FQGNSA. This CDR3 reads CASSPQGSGNTIYF. The covered CDR3 bases are TGTGCCAGCAGCCCCCAGGGTTCTGGAAACACC.

In the case of this clone: The CDR3 end falls 3 residues outside the read, so it is completed with the germline J gene. J is TRBJ1-4 and V is TRBV18; 7 bases fit TRBD1. Looked up from germline, CDR1 is KGHSH and CDR2 is LQKENI. The CDR3 runs to 15 residues. Trimming at V came to 4 bases and at J to 3 bases, leaving 5 bases not matched to a gene. The CDR3 DNA, read in part, is TGTGCCAGCTCACTTCGACAGGGCCCTAATGAAAAA. As protein: CASSLRQGPNEK. The whole CDR3 sequence reads CASSLRQGPNEKLFF.

In the case of this clone: The read terminates 3 residues ahead of where the CDR3 ends, so the germline J gene completes it. V gene TRBV19 combines with J gene TRBJ1-6, with 8 bases lining up with TRBD1. The CDR3 runs to 13 residues. Germline lookup yields CDR1 LNHDA and CDR2 SQIVND (reference sequence). With V trimmed by 10 bases and J by 6 bases, 5 bases remained unmatched. Partial CDR3 DNA: TGTGCCACCGACAGGGGACCTAATTCACCC. It codes for CATDRGPNSP. The CDR3 as a whole reads CATDRGPNSPLHF.

CDR3 bases read: TGTGCCAGCAGCCCCCGGGGTAACAATTCACCC. It codes for CASSPRGNNSP. In full, the CDR3 is CASSPRGNNSPLHF. The chain joins TRBV7-3 to TRBJ1-6; D gene unclear. The sequence runs out 3 residues before the end of the CDR3; the remainder is reconstructed from the germline J gene. V was cut by 5 bases and J by 7 bases, with 12 bases left in between. The germline gives CDR1 SGHTA, CDR2 FQGTGA. This CDR3 is 14 amino acids long. The full variable domain, with the rest looked up from reference TRBV7-3 and TRBJ1-6, is GAGVSQTPSNKVTEKGKYVELRCDPISGHTALYWYRQSLGQGPEFLIYFQGTGAADDSGLPNDRFFAVRPEGSVSTLKIQRTERGDSAVYLCASSPRGNNSPLHFGNGTRLTVT.

In the case of this clone: Coverage ceases 3 residues before the CDR3 finishes, and the germline J gene fills in the end. The V gene is TRBV27, the J gene TRBJ2-1, with 10 positions matching TRBD2. In germline, CDR1 is MNHEY, CDR2 SMNVEV (reference sequence). There are 15 residues in the CDR3. V shed 5 bases, J shed 0 bases, and the junction held 1 base outside the gene matches. The CDR3 bases that were read are TGTGCCAGCAGTAGCGGGAGGGCCTCCTACAATGAG. Its protein product is CASSSGRASYNE. In full, the CDR3 reads CASSSGRASYNEQFF.

Remarks on this clone: The sequence runs out 3 residues before the end of the CDR3; the remainder is reconstructed from the germline J gene. This chain uses TRBV20-1 with TRBJ2-1, with a weak D call TRBD2 (7 bases). The V gene lost 1 base and the J gene lost 4 bases, with 17 bases spanning the gap. Germline CDR1 is DFQATT and CDR2 is SNEGSKA (reference sequence). The CDR3 covers 16 residues. CDR3 sequence reads: CSARGTWGGAYNEQFF. The DNA read from the CDR3 is TGCAGTGCTAGAGGGACCTGGGGGGGGGCTTACAATGAG.

To note about this clone: The read finishes 3 residues shy of the CDR3 end, and the germline J gene is used to complete it. The chain has TRBV7-2 and TRBJ2-5, with 8 positions matching TRBD1. Germline CDR1 reads SGHTA; CDR2 reads FQGNSA. This CDR3 has 15 residues. The V gene end was trimmed by 0 bases and the J gene end by 5 bases; junction bases not matched to a gene: 5. The covered CDR3 bases are TGTGCCAGCAGCTTAGCCAGGGGGCGTAGGGAGACC. It encodes CASSLARGRRET. The complete CDR3 protein is CASSLARGRRETQYF.

Note on this clone: The CDR3 end falls 3 residues outside the read, so it is completed with the germline J gene. The chain has TRBV30 and TRBJ1-6; 7 bases fit TRBD1. The CDR3 has 13 residues. Germline CDR1 reads GTSNPN; CDR2 reads SVGIG (reference sequence). The trim removed 2 bases at V and 8 bases at J, leaving 3 bases unmatched. The sequenced part of the CDR3 DNA is TGTGCCTGGAGTCGGGACAGAGATTCACCC. Protein: CAWSRDRDSP. The whole CDR3 is CAWSRDRDSPLHF.

As regards this clone: The read terminates 3 residues before the CDR3 end, so the remaining end is supplied by the germline J gene. V is TRBV5-1 and J is TRBJ2-1; maybe TRBD1 (6 bases). In germline, CDR1 is SGHRS, CDR2 YFSETQ. The CDR3 runs to 12 residues. With 7 bases removed from V and 5 bases from J, the gap between germline ends came to 10 bases. The CDR3 spells CASSGQHNEQFF. The CDR3 DNA, read in part, is TGCGCCAGCTCCGGACAGCACAATGAG. The complete variable domain, with remaining parts taken from reference TRBV5-1 and TRBJ2-1, reads KAGVTQTPRYLIKTRGQQVTLSCSPISGHRSVSWYQQTPGQGLQFLFEYFSETQRNKGNFPGRFSGRQFSNSRSEMNVSTLELGDSALYLCASSGQHNEQFFGPGTRLTVL.

A note on this clone: The read ends 3 residues early relative to the CDR3; the germline J gene fills the gap. The rearrangement uses TRBV19 and TRBJ2-4; D perhaps matches TRBD1 (5 bases). The germline gives CDR1 LNHDA, CDR2 SQIVND (reference sequence). The CDR3 consists of 17 residues. The CDR3 loop reads CASSIVRGQMPNYGQYF. CDR3 DNA, as far as it was read: TGTGCCAGTAGTATAGTGCGCGGACAAATGCCTAACTATGGT.